What follows are 27 T cell receptor beta chains derived from one specimen sequenced in a study of Graves' ophthalmopathy and Graves' hyperthyroidism. Investigators amplified TCR beta CDR3 regions from RNA transcripts. HTBI primers were used in a first-round RT-PCR, which preceded a second-round multiplex PCR. TCRdb re-analysed the multiplex PCR reads in MiXCR, keeping a single row per CDR3 protein. The sample records approximately 380,000 distinct CDR3 sequences, about 21% being singletons. Sequencing used peripheral blood. The receptors were gathered from a woman aged 18-35 years with stable Graves' hyperthyroidism.

This rearrangement joins TRBV12-3 or TRBV12-4 to TRBJ2-7; TRBD1 might be the D (7 bases). V lost 5 bases and J lost 2, with 13 bases in between. The CDR3 is made up of 14 amino acids. The CDR3 sequence: CASSMGGQTYEQYF. DNA for the CDR3: TGTGCCAGCAGTATGGGGGGACAGACCTACGAGCAGTACTTC.

This clonotype was observed many times. The rearrangement joins TRBV9 to TRBJ2-5, with TRBD2 matching 11 bases. Per the germline V gene, CDR1 is SGDLS and CDR2 is YYNGEE. The CDR3 runs to 17 residues. V shed 0 bases and J 3 bases; nucleotides not matched to a gene: 7. This CDR3 is CASSVAGLADKKETQYF. CDR3 coding DNA: TGTGCCAGCAGCGTAGCGGGACTAGCGGACAAAAAAGAGACCCAGTACTTC.

This rearrangement joins TRBV20-1 to TRBJ2-7; 8 bases align to TRBD2. V lost 5 bases, J lost 4 bases, and 4 bases stayed unmatched. The CDR3 is 12 amino acids. Germline CDR1 is DFQATT and CDR2 is SNEGSKA (reference sequence). In DNA, the CDR3 is TGCAGTGCTGCCGGGACTAGTTACGAGCAGTACTTC. Translation: CSAAGTSYEQYF.

This clonotype was seen ten or more times. The rearrangement uses TRBV25-1 and TRBJ1-2; D is unresolved. CDR1 is MGHDK and CDR2 is SYGVNS in the germline V gene. The CDR3 extends over 16 amino acids. The V end was cut by 5 bases, the J end by 2 bases, with 18 bases between. CDR3 residues: CASSPAGRTTNYGYTF. CDR3 bases: TGTGCCAGCAGTCCCGCGGGCAGGACTACAAACTATGGCTACACCTTC.

This clonotype was picked up many times. At one end the junction does not follow the germline gene, possibly because of a read error. J is TRBJ2-4 and V is TRBV5-1; perhaps TRBD1 as D (5 bases). CDR3 size: 14 residues. From germline, CDR1 is SGHRS and CDR2 YFSETQ. The CDR3 nucleotides are TGCGCCAGCAGCTTGGGGAGCAGATCGGACATTAAGTACTTC. Translated, it gives CASSLGSRSDIKYF.

This clonotype has a count of ten or more. V and J are TRBV12-3 or TRBV12-4 and TRBJ1-1; D uncertain. This CDR3 is built from 14 residues. V was shortened by 0 bases and J by 1 base, with 6 bases between the two germline ends. Here the CDR3 reads CASSLASGNTEAFF. The CDR3 region has the DNA TGTGCCAGCAGTTTAGCTTCAGGGAACACTGAAGCTTTCTTT.

This clonotype was recorded at least ten times. The V call is TRBV30, the J call TRBJ2-7; no firm D call. Trimming left V 4 bases short and J 3 bases short, with 19 bases between. This CDR3 has 15 residues. Germline CDR1 is GTSNPN and CDR2 is SVGIG (reference sequence). This CDR3 reads CAWIPNESGGYEQYF. In nucleotides, the CDR3 is TGTGCCTGGATACCGAATGAGAGTGGCGGCTACGAGCAGTACTTC.

This clonotype was recorded at least ten times. The J gene is TRBJ2-3, the V gene TRBV6-2 or TRBV6-3, with D possibly being TRBD1 or TRBD2 (5 bases each). CDR3 length equals 10 residues. Germline-derived CDR1 and CDR2 are MNHEY and SVGEGT. V was cut by 8 bases and J by 7 bases, with 7 bases left in between. The CDR3 is CASGGNTQYF. CDR3 in DNA: TGTGCCAGCGGGGGTAATACGCAGTATTTT.

This clonotype showed up just a few times. This rearrangement joins TRBV6-5 to TRBJ2-7; TRBD1 might be the D (5 bases). CDR1 is MNHEY, CDR2 SVGAGI, per germline. The CDR3 spans 14 residues. The V and J ends lost 2 bases and 1 base respectively, with 9 bases between them. DNA of the CDR3: TGTGCCAGCAGTTACGGAGACAGTTCCTACGAGCAGTACTTC. Encoded protein: CASSYGDSSYEQYF.

At least ten counts were recorded for this clonotype. This CDR3 reads CASSPPPEGYEQYF. The CDR3 DNA reads TGTGCCAGCAGTCCCCCCCCGGAGGGCTACGAGCAGTACTTC. The chain carries TRBV28 and TRBJ2-7, with TRBD2 as a possible D gene (6 bases). Germline V CDR1 and CDR2: MDHEN, SYDVKM. Deletions cut 5 bases from V and 3 bases from J, with 14 bases between. The CDR3 runs to 14 residues.

This clonotype was seen repeatedly, ten times or more. The chain couples TRBV6-2 or TRBV6-3 to TRBJ2-7; D is perhaps TRBD2 (7 bases). The V end lost 0 bases, the J end lost 6 bases, and 12 bases lay between the germline ends. Germline CDR1 reads MNHEY; CDR2 reads SVGEGT. CDR3 length: 14 amino acids. The CDR3 coding sequence is TGTGCCAGCAGTTACTCACGGGGGGCAGGCGAGCAGTACTTC. This translates into CASSYSRGAGEQYF.

This clonotype was counted only a few times. At one end, the junction sequence differs from germline, possibly due to a read error. V is TRBV6-5 and J is TRBJ2-4; D may be TRBD2 (5 bases). From germline, CDR1 is MNHEY and CDR2 SVGAGI. CDR3 length: 19 amino acids. The CDR3 loop is CASSYGRPYGGLAKNIKYF. The DNA of the CDR3 is TGTGCCAGCAGTTACGGACGGCCCTACGGCGGGCTAGCCAAAAACATTAAGTACTTC.

This clonotype was counted at least ten times. The genes are TRBV10-3 and TRBJ2-7; D gene unclear. The CDR3 covers 11 residues. Germline CDR1 reads ENHRY; CDR2 reads SYGVKD. V was clipped by 3 bases and J by 3 bases, with 3 bases between them. CDR3 loop: CAISDVYEQYF. CDR3 nucleotide sequence: TGTGCCATCAGTGACGTCTACGAGCAGTACTTC.

The rearrangement uses TRBV28 and TRBJ1-5; D perhaps matches TRBD1 (6 bases). Per germline, CDR1 MDHEN and CDR2 SYDVKM. The CDR3 has 17 amino acids. Trimming took off 7 bases at V and 0 bases at J, with 19 bases between the two ends. Here the CDR3 DNA reads TGTGCCAGCAACCTACTAGACAGGAAGTATAGCAATCAGCCCCAGCATTTT. Translation: CASNLLDRKYSNQPQHF.

In this sample, this clonotype turned up many times. The chain recombines TRBV24-1 with TRBJ2-4, with D tentatively TRBD2 (5 bases). CDR1 and CDR2 from the germline V gene are KGHDR and SFDVKD. Trimming took off 6 bases at V and 3 bases at J, with 8 bases between the two ends. The CDR3 contains 13 residues. This CDR3 reads CATSSAGKNIQYF. CDR3 sequence (DNA): TGTGCCACCAGTTCGGCGGGCAAAAACATTCAGTACTTC.

This clonotype was recorded at least ten times. The chain employs TRBV11-2 and TRBJ2-5; D remains ambiguous. Germline-derived CDR1 and CDR2 are SGHAT and FQNNGV. CDR3 length: 15 amino acids. The V end was cut by 3 bases, the J end by 5 bases, with 16 bases between. In nucleotides, the CDR3 is TGTGCCAGCAGCTTCTTGCCCAACCTAGTTGAGACCCAGTACTTC. Translated: CASSFLPNLVETQYF. Complete variable domain (other parts from reference TRBV11-2 and TRBJ2-5): EAGVAQSPRYKIIEKRQSVAFWCNPISGHATLYWYQQILGQGPKLLIQFQNNGVVDDSQLPKDRFSAERLKGVDSTLKIQPAKLEDSAVYLCASSFLPNLVETQYFGPGTRLLVL.

This clonotype appeared many times. This chain joins TRBV5-1 and TRBJ2-7, with D tentatively TRBD2 (6 bases). Germline V CDR1 and CDR2: SGHRS, YFSETQ. V was clipped by 0 bases and J by 6 bases, with 10 bases between them. The CDR3 has 13 residues. CDR3 coding DNA: TGCGCCAGCAGCTTGGGGGCCGGGGGCGAGCAGTACTTC. Its protein is CASSLGAGGEQYF.

This chain links TRBV27 with TRBJ2-7; TRBD2 is a possible D gene (6 bases). The CDR3 is 13 residues long. The V end lost 5 bases, the J end lost 7 bases, and 15 bases lay between the germline ends. CDR1 and CDR2 from the germline V gene are MNHEY and SMNVEV (reference sequence). The CDR3 nucleotides are TGTGCCAGCAGTCCCGGGGTAGCGGCGGAGCAGTACTTC. This sequence encodes CASSPGVAAEQYF.

This clonotype was detected ten times or more. For the CDR3, the DNA is TGTGCCAGCAGTGAACTAGCGATAGCCAAAAACATTCAGTACTTC. Translated: CASSELAIAKNIQYF. The V and J genes are TRBV28 and TRBJ2-4; 7 bases are a match to TRBD2. The CDR3 is 15 amino acids. CDR1 is MDHEN, CDR2 SYDVKM, per germline. J gave up 0 bases and V 5 bases, and 4 bases lay outside the gene matches.

This chain connects TRBV2 to TRBJ2-2; D gene uncertain. Germline CDR1 is SNHLY and CDR2 is FYNNEI. The CDR3 runs 13 residues. With 8 bases removed from V and 4 bases from J, the gap between germline ends came to 11 bases. The CDR3: CASGLVITGELFF. CDR3 DNA sequence: TGTGCCAGCGGCTTAGTGATCACCGGGGAGCTGTTTTTT.

This clonotype was detected many times. This rearrangement joins TRBV20-1 to TRBJ2-7; 10 bases fit TRBD2. V gave up 6 bases and J gave up 5 bases; unmatched junction bases: 13. The CDR3 runs 15 residues. Germline V gene lookup returns CDR1 DFQATT and CDR2 SNEGSKA (reference sequence). This CDR3 is CSAPPASGSSNEQYF. DNA for the CDR3: TGCAGTGCACCGCCCGCTAGCGGGAGTAGTAACGAGCAGTACTTC.

With respect to this clonotype: A much larger clonotype is one base distant, so this may be a read error. J is TRBJ1-2 and V is TRBV18; D ambiguous. The germline V gene has CDR1 KGHSH and CDR2 LQKENI. CDR3 length equals 13 residues. CDR3: CASSPNIDEGYSF. For the CDR3, the DNA is TGTGCCAGCTCACCCAATATAGACGAAGGCTACAGCTTC.

This clonotype has a count of ten or more. V usage is TRBV19 and J usage is TRBJ1-5; D ambiguous. The CDR3 is 15 amino acids. Deletions cut 7 bases from V and 2 bases from J, with 15 bases between. The V gene's germline CDR1 is LNHDA and CDR2 SQIVND (reference sequence). The CDR3 DNA reads as TGTGCCAGTACCGCATCTCTAAGGGGCAATCAGCCCCAGCATTTT. As protein: CASTASLRGNQPQHF.

In this sample, this clonotype turned up once. The chain joins TRBV25-1 to TRBJ1-3, with D tentatively TRBD1 (6 bases). The CDR3 covers 18 residues. In germline, CDR1 is MGHDK, CDR2 SYGVNS. Trimming left V 2 bases short and J 0 bases short, with 17 bases between. CDR3 amino acids: CASSEPGAGADSGNTIYF. Written as DNA, the CDR3 is TGTGCCAGCAGTGAACCCGGGGCAGGGGCCGACTCTGGAAACACCATATATTTT. Drawing the rest from reference TRBV25-1 and TRBJ1-3, the complete variable domain is EADIYQTPRYLVIGTGKKITLECSQTMGHDKMYWYQQDPGMELHLIHYSYGVNSTEKGDLSSESTVSRIRTEHFPLTLESARPSHTSQYLCASSEPGAGADSGNTIYFGEGSWLTVV.

To note about this clonotype: No conserved phenylalanine or tryptophan ends this CDR3, so it is likely a read error. The chain recombines TRBV10-3 with TRBJ2-5; 11 bases match TRBD2. The CDR3 is 15 amino acids. With 6 bases clipped from V and 5 bases from J, the junction kept 8 bases outside the gene matches. Germline assignment: CDR1 ENHRY and CDR2 SYGVKD. In DNA form, the CDR3 reads TGTGCCATCAGAGAAGGACTAGCGGGCCGGGAGACCCAGTACCTC. Translated: CAIREGLAGRETQYL.

This clonotype was seen ten or more times. J is TRBJ1-2 and V is TRBV5-6; the D gene is possibly TRBD1 (5 bases). The V gene's germline CDR1 is SGHDT and CDR2 YYEEEE. The V and J ends lost 4 bases and 0 bases respectively, with 10 bases between them. The CDR3 loop spans 14 amino acids. CDR3 nucleotide sequence: TGTGCCAGCAGCCCCAGGGATCCTAACTATGGCTACACCTTC. Encoded protein: CASSPRDPNYGYTF. Variable domain in full (rest from reference TRBV5-6 and TRBJ1-2): DAGVTQSPTHLIKTRGQQVTLRCSPKSGHDTVSWYQQALGQGPQFIFQYYEEEERQRGNFPDRFSGHQFPNYSSELNVNALLLGDSALYLCASSPRDPNYGYTFGSGTRLTVV.

This clonotype was counted once. The CDR3 reads CASSGTGSYNSPLHF. The CDR3 bases are TGTGCCAGCAGCGGGACAGGCTCCTATAATTCACCCCTCCACTTT. The V call is TRBV6-4, the J call TRBJ1-6; TRBD1 agrees at 8 bases. CDR1 is MRHNA, CDR2 SNTAGT, per germline. The CDR3 runs 15 residues. The V and J ends lost 6 bases and 0 bases, in that order; junction bases with no gene match: 1.